This paragraph reports one TCR beta chain. This clone was seen just once. Its binding antigen is unknown. No clone much larger than this one lies a single base away; base qualities are absent. The immunoSEQ Assay, a bias-controlled multiplex PCR, was used to amplify TCRbeta CDR3 regions from genomic DNA. The study's processing was this. The number of nucleated cells in each sample was estimated from the amplification of reference gene primers within the assay. Sequence reads were collapsed and filtered to measure the absolute abundance of every unique TCRbeta CDR3 rearrangement. For each sample, productive Simpson clonality was calculated by taking the square root of Simpson's diversity index across productive rearrangements. Here the immuneACCESS table is served through TCRdb, limited to in-frame sequences with V and J called. Missing clones are a known gap in these copies; in checked studies unresolved V genes cover under half, and the rest lacks a known reason. V and J calls and clone size are as listed in that table; D and trimming were resolved from the DNA. This sample comprises 20,000 to 25,000 clones, approximately 88% of them detected only once. The ten top clones hold around 5.5% of the sample.

Based on the germline V gene, the CDR1 and CDR2 sequences are KGHSH and LQKENI. Relative to germline, V is 4 bases shorter and J is 3 bases shorter, with 10 bases between their ends. From its cysteine to its phenylalanine, the CDR3 spans 13 amino acids. Left in the record is the CDR3 DNA by itself, 39 bases read in frame from the first base. The entry originates in a study of blood T cell repertoires in COVID-19 (dated by TCRdb to between 2020 and 2021). Context from the whole study: Samples covering the acute and convalescent phases of COVID-19 were provided by collaborators in the United States, Italy and Spain. The material from the prospective study consisted of cDNA or gDNA derived from T cells, B-cell-depleted T cells, or PBMCs. A de-identified subject ID, COVID-19 status, age in years and sex were almost always included in the sample metadata. Where HLA class I and class II types were available, the types were taken from metadata supplied by the sample provider, not from assay-based typing. The dataset comprised deeply sampled blood TCRbeta repertoires from subjects exposed to, actively infected with, or recovered from COVID-19. The samples were drawn from the first 160 participants of the ongoing ImmuneRACE study and from 1,254 subjects provided by 6 global collaborators. The repertoires were released in a freely available public database intended as a resource for research on the immune response to SARS-CoV-2. Beyond this particular receptor, the publication reports: The quantity of clinical and demographic metadata differed by source and by participant and was supplied without curation.

Collaborating institutions collected whole blood in K2EDTA tubes following their own protocols. For TCRbeta analysis, collaborator samples were shipped as frozen whole blood, as isolated PBMCs, or as DNA extracted from either sample type. The rearrangement combines TRBV18 with TRBJ2-7; the best D guess is TRBD1, with 5 bases matching. This clonotype originated in a human donor in a cohort sampled during active COVID-19. The sequenced sample consisted of peripheral blood. Read as DNA, the sequence is TGTGCCAGCTCACTCGACAGTTTCTACGAGCAGTACTTC. Its translation reads: CASSLDSFYEQYF.